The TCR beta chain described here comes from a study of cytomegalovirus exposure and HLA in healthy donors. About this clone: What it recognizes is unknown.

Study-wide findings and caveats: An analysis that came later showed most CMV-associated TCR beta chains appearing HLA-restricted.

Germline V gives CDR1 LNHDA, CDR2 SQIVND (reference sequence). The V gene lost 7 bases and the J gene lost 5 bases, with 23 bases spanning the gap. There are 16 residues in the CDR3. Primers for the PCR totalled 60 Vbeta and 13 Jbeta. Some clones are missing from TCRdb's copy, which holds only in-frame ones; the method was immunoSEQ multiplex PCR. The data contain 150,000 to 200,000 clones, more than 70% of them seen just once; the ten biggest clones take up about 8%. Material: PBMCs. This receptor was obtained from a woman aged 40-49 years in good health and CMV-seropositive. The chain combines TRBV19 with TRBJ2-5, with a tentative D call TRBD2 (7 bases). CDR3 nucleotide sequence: TGTGCCAGTACCATCCGGGGGGCGAGTAGGGGCGAGACCCAGTACTTC. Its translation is CASTIRGASRGETQYF.